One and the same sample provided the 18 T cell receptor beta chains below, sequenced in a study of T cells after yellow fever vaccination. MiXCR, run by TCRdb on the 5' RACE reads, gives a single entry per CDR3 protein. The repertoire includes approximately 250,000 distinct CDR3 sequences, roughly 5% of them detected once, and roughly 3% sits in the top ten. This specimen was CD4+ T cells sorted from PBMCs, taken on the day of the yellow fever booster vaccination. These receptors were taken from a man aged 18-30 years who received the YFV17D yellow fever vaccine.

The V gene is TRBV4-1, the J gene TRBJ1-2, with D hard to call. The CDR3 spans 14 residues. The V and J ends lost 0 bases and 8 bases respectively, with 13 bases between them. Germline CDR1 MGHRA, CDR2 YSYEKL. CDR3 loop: CASSQDRLMGGYTF. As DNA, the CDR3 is TGCGCCAGCAGCCAAGACAGGCTTATGGGGGGCTACACCTTC.

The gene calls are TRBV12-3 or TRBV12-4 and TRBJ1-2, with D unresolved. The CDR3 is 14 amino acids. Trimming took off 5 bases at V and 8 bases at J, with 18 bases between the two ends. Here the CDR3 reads CASSPDGFVGGYTF. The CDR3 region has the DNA TGTGCCAGCAGTCCCGACGGTTTCGTGGGGGGCTACACCTTC.

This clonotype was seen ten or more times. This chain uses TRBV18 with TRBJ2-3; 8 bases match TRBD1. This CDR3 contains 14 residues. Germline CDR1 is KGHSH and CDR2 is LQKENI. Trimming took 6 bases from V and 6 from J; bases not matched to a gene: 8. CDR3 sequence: CASSLGQGPDTQYF. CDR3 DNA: TGTGCCAGCTCCCTTGGACAGGGTCCGGATACGCAGTATTTT.

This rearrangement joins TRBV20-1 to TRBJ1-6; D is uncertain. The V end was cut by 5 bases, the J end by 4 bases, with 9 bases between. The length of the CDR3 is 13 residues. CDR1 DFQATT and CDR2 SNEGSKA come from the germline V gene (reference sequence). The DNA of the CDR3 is TGCAGTGCTCTTGGACTGTATAATTCACCCCTCCACTTT. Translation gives CSALGLYNSPLHF.

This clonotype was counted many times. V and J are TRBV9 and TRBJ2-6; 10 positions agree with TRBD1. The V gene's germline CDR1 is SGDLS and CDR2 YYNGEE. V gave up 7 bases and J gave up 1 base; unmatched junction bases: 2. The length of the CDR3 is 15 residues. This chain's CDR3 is CASRQGASGANVLTF. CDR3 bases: TGTGCCAGCCGACAGGGGGCTTCTGGGGCCAACGTCCTGACTTTC.

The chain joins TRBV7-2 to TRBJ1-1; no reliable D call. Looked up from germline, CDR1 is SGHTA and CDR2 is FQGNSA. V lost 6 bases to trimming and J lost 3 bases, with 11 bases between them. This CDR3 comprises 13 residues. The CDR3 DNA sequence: TGTGCCAGCAGGTTCTCGGAAGACACTGAAGCTTTCTTT. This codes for CASRFSEDTEAFF.

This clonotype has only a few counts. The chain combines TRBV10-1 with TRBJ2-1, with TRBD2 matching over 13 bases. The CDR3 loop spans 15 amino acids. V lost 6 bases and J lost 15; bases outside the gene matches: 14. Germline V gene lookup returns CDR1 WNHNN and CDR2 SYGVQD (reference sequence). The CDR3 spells CASSARLAGGRERFF. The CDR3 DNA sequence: TGCGCCAGCAGCGCCCGACTAGCGGGGGGCAGGGAACGGTTCTTC.

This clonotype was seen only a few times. CDR3 loop: CASSPFGGVTVAYEQYF. DNA for the CDR3: TGTGCCAGCTCACCGTTTGGGGGAGTGACAGTTGCCTACGAGCAGTACTTC. The rearrangement uses TRBV18 and TRBJ2-7; TRBD1 or TRBD2 may be the D gene (5 bases each). The CDR3 totals 17 residues. Germline-derived CDR1 and CDR2 are KGHSH and LQKENI. Trimming shortened V by 3 bases and J by 2 bases, and 20 bases separated the two germline ends.

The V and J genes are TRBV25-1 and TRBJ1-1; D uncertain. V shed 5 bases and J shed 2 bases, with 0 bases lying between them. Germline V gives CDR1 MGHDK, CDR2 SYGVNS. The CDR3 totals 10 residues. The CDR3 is CASSNTEAFF. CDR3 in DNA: TGTGCCAGCAGTAACACTGAAGCTTTCTTT.

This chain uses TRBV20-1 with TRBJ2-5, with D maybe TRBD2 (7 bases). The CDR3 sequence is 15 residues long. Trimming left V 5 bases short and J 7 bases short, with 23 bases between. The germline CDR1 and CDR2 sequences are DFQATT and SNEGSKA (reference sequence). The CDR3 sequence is CSAGRGGATFGTQYF. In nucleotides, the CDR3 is TGCAGTGCTGGGCGTGGGGGGGCCACGTTCGGGACCCAGTACTTC.

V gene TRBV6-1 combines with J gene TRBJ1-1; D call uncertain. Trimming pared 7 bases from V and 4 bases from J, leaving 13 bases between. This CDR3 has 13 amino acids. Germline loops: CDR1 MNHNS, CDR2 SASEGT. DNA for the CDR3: TGTGCCAGCATCTTTCGTGCGGGCACTGAAGCTTTCTTT. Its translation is CASIFRAGTEAFF.

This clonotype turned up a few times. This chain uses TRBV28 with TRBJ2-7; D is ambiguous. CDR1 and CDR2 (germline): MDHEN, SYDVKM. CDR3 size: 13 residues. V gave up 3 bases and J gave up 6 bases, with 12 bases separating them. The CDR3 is CASSFGSVSEQYV. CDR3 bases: TGTGCCAGCAGTTTCGGTTCAGTATCCGAGCAGTACGTC.

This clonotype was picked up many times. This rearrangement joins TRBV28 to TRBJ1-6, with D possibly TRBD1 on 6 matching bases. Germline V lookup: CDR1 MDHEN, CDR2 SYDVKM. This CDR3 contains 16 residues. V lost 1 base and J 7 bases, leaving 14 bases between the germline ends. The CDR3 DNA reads TGTGCCAGCAGTTTATCGTCCGGGGGCAGAAATTCACCCCTCCACTTT. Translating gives CASSLSSGGRNSPLHF.

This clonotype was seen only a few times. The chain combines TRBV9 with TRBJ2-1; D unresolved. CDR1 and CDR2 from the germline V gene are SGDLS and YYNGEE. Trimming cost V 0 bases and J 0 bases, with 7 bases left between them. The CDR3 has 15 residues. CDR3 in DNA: TGTGCCAGCAGCGTAGTGGGTAACTCCTACAATGAGCAGTTCTTC. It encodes CASSVVGNSYNEQFF.

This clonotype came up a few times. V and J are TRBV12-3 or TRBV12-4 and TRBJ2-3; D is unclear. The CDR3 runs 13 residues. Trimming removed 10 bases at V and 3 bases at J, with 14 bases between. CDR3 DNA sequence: TGTGCCATCCAAGGGTCCGGGACAGATACGCAGTATTTT. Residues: CAIQGSGTDTQYF.

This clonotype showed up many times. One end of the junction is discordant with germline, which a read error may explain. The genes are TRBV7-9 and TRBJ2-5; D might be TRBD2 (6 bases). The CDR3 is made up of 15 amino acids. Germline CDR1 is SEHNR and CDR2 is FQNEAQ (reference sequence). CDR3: CASMAPWPNREIQYF. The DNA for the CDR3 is TGTGCCAGCATGGCCCCCTGGCCCAACCGGGAGATCCAGTACTTC.

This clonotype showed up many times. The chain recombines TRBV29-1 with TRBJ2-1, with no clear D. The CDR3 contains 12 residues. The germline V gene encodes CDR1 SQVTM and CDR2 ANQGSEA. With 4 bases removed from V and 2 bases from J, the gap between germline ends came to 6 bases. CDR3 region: CSVVRPYNEQFF. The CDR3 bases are TGCAGCGTTGTAAGACCCTACAATGAGCAGTTCTTC.

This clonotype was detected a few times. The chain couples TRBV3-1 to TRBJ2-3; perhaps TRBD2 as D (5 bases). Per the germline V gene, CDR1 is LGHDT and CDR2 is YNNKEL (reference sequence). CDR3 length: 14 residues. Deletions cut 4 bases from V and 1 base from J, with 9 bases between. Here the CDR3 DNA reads TGTGCCAGCAGCCGAAAGGAGGGCACAGATACGCAGTATTTT. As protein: CASSRKEGTDTQYF.